A selection of T cell receptor beta chains follows, all from one sample in a study of post-analysis software for immune sequencing data. TCRdb ran MiXCR on the PCR reads and lists one entry per CDR3 protein. This table has 450,000 to 700,000 distinct CDR3 sequences, 44% appearing once. The sample was blood. All receptors derive from a girl aged 10 to 17 with multiple sclerosis. Both conserved end residues are part of each CDR3. Each record gives: clone size, V gene, J gene, D gene, CDR3 DNA, CDR3 protein. D genes are given only for firm matches. Clone size is stated in some rows and not others, as once, few, many or a class when expanded.

NA	TRBV6-4	TRBJ2-1	TRBD2	TGTGCCAGCAGAGACTCGACTAGCGGGGGCAATGAGCAGTTCTTC	CASRDSTSGGNEQFF
NA	TRBV6-2/TRBV6-3	TRBJ1-5	NA	TGTGCCAGCAGTTGGGGACACCCCGAGACCCCAGACAATCAGCCCCAGCATTTT	CASSWGHPETPDNQPQHF
NA	TRBV29-1	TRBJ2-5	NA	TGCAGCGTTGAAATAAAGGGGGTGCAGGGGAAAGAGACCCAGTACTTC	CSVEIKGVQGKETQYF
NA	TRBV7-9	TRBJ2-3	NA	TGTGCCAGCAGTACTCAGGGGACGACAGATACGCAGTATTTT	CASSTQGTTDTQYF
NA	TRBV10-3	TRBJ2-5	NA	TGTGCCATCAGTGGGGGAGGAGACCAAGAGACCCAGTACTTC	CAISGGGDQETQYF
NA	TRBV20-1	TRBJ2-5	NA	TGCAGTGCTAGACAGGGAGACGAGACCCAGTACTTC	CSARQGDETQYF
NA	TRBV5-1	TRBJ2-3	NA	TGCGCCAGCAGCCACCAGGGTCTGGCCACAGATACGCAGTATTTT	CASSHQGLATDTQYF
NA	TRBV12-3/TRBV12-4	TRBJ1-2	NA	TGTGCCAGCAACCTAGGGGGGGACTATGGCTACACCTTC	CASNLGGDYGYTF
NA	TRBV29-1	TRBJ2-5	TRBD1	TGCAGCGTTGTGGGACAGGCCCAAGAGACCCAGTACTTC	CSVVGQAQETQYF
once	TRBV5-1	TRBJ2-1	TRBD1	TGCGCCAGCAGCTCCTGGGGGACAGTGGGCAATGAGCAGTTCTTC	CASSSWGTVGNEQFF
NA	TRBV20-1	TRBJ1-4	NA	TGCAGTGCTAGAGTGCCTGGGGGGAATGAAAAACTGTTTTTT	CSARVPGGNEKLFF
many	TRBV7-2	TRBJ2-7	TRBD1	TGTGCCAGCAGCTTAGACGGGACAGGGGTCTACGAGCAGTACTTC	CASSLDGTGVYEQYF
NA	TRBV5-1	TRBJ2-3	NA	TGCGCCAGCCGAACCGGGGCTATGCAGTATTTT	CASRTGAMQYF
NA	TRBV7-2	TRBJ1-1	NA	TGTGCCAGCAGCCTAACAAAGAACACTGAAGCTTTCTTT	CASSLTKNTEAFF
few	TRBV6-4	TRBJ2-1	TRBD2	TGTGCCAGCAGCCCTAGGATACTAGCGGGGGGGCCGAACAATGAGCAGTTCTTC	CASSPRILAGGPNNEQFF
few	TRBV12-3/TRBV12-4	TRBJ2-7	NA	TGTGCCAGCAGTGTCGGGGTAGGGTACAATGAGCAGTACTTC	CASSVGVGYNEQYF
NA	TRBV6-5	TRBJ2-7	NA	TGTGCCAGCAGTTACGGTCGGGGAAACTACGAGCAGTACTTC	CASSYGRGNYEQYF
NA	TRBV4-1	TRBJ2-1	TRBD1	TGCGCCAGCAGCCAAGACGGGGCAGGACAGGGAGTCAATGAGCAGTTCTTC	CASSQDGAGQGVNEQFF
NA	TRBV6-2/TRBV6-3	TRBJ2-2	NA	TGTGCCAGCACCCACAGGGCTGCGAACACCGGGGAGCTGTTTTTT	CASTHRAANTGELFF
NA	TRBV19	TRBJ2-6	NA	TGTGCCAGTAGTATAGGTCGTCAGGGAAGGTCTGGGGCCAACGTCCTGACTTTC	CASSIGRQGRSGANVLTF
NA	TRBV6-5	TRBJ2-7	NA	TGTGCCAGCAGTGGGAGAGTGAGGGGCGAGCAGTACTTC	CASSGRVRGEQYF
NA	TRBV29-1	TRBJ2-5	TRBD1	TGCAGCGGACAGGGGGCTCAAGAGACCCAGTACTTC	CSGQGAQETQYF
few	TRBV12-3/TRBV12-4	TRBJ1-2	NA	TGTGCCAGCAGCACAGACGAACTCTATGGCTACACCTTC	CASSTDELYGYTF
NA	TRBV5-1	TRBJ2-5	TRBD1	TGCGCCAGCAGCCCCGGACAGGGGGCTCAAGAGACCCAGTACTTC	CASSPGQGAQETQYF
NA	TRBV6-4	TRBJ2-1	TRBD2	TGTGCCAGCAGCCCCCACACTAGCGGGGGCTACAATGAGCAGTTCTTC	CASSPHTSGGYNEQFF
NA	TRBV20-1	TRBJ2-3	NA	TGCAGTGCTAGTTCTAGCAGCACAGATACGCAGTATTTT	CSASSSSTDTQYF
NA	TRBV5-1	TRBJ1-1	NA	TGCGCCAGCAGCTTCTGGGGGGGTCGCACTGAAGCTTTCTTT	CASSFWGGRTEAFF
NA	TRBV11-2	TRBJ2-3	NA	TGTGCCAGCAGCGCCACGCCAGCGAGCACAGATACGCAGTATTTT	CASSATPASTDTQYF
NA	TRBV5-1	TRBJ2-7	NA	TGCGCCAGCAGCTTGGTTGGGGGCGCAGTAGACGAGCAGTACTTC	CASSLVGGAVDEQYF
NA	TRBV29-1	TRBJ2-5	NA	TGCAGCGCCCCGGTGGACGCGGGGACCCAGTACTTC	CSAPVDAGTQYF
NA	TRBV12-3/TRBV12-4	TRBJ1-1	TRBD1	TGTGCCAGCAGTCCTTACAGGGGGCCGGCTGAAGCTTTCTTT	CASSPYRGPAEAFF
NA	TRBV6-4	TRBJ1-2	TRBD1	TGTGCCAGCAGAAAACAGGGGGCGGCTTATGGCTACACCTTC	CASRKQGAAYGYTF
few	TRBV6-1	TRBJ1-2	NA	TGTGCCAGCAGTGAATTTTCAACCCCCGATGGCTACACCTTC	CASSEFSTPDGYTF
few	TRBV20-1	TRBJ2-7	TRBD2	TGCAGTGCTTTAGCGGGGGGGACCTCCTACGAGCAGTACTTC	CSALAGGTSYEQYF
NA	TRBV5-1	TRBJ2-2	NA	TGCGCCAGCAGCCGGGCGGGCACCGGGGAGCTGTTTTTT	CASSRAGTGELFF
few	TRBV6-5	TRBJ2-1	TRBD1	TGTGCCAGCAGTTACGACAGGGCCTGGCATGAGCAGTTCTTC	CASSYDRAWHEQFF
few	TRBV10-3	TRBJ2-7	TRBD2	TGTGCCATCAGTGCTAGAGCGGGAGAGGCCGAGCAGTACTTC	CAISARAGEAEQYF
few	TRBV10-3	TRBJ1-2	TRBD1	TGTGCCATCAGTGAAACAGGGGGCGGCTACACCTTC	CAISETGGGYTF
NA	TRBV6-5	TRBJ2-1	NA	TGTGCCAGCAGTTACAGGTTCGCGGACTCCTACAATGAGCAGTTCTTC	CASSYRFADSYNEQFF
NA	TRBV20-1	TRBJ1-2	NA	TGCAGTGCTAGAGCCGGGGCGCAGGGCTATGGCTACACCTTC	CSARAGAQGYGYTF
NA	TRBV6-5	TRBJ1-2	TRBD1	TGTGCCAGCACCAGGACAGGGGGCGACTATGGCTACACCTTC	CASTRTGGDYGYTF
few	TRBV7-8	TRBJ2-3	NA	TGTGCCAGCAGCACATTACTAGGCACAGATACGCAGTATTTT	CASSTLLGTDTQYF
once	TRBV6-5	TRBJ1-4	NA	TGTGCCAGCAGTTACTCGAACCGAGGGGAAAAACGGTTTTTT	CASSYSNRGEKRFF
few	TRBV9	TRBJ1-2	TRBD1	TGTGCCAGCAGCGGAAGCCGGGACAGGGGGGATGGCTACACCTTC	CASSGSRDRGDGYTF
NA	TRBV6-6	TRBJ2-7	NA	TGTGCCAGCAGTTATCTAGGACGGTACGAGCAGTACTTC	CASSYLGRYEQYF
NA	TRBV15	TRBJ1-1	NA	TGTGCCACCAGCGGCCACTCTGGGAACACTGAAGCTTTCTTT	CATSGHSGNTEAFF